Presented here are 19 T cell receptor beta chains from one specimen sequenced in a study of CD8+CD57+ T cells in acquired aplastic anemia (dated by TCRdb to between 2017 and 2018). Flow cytometry had shown CD8+CD57+ cell expansion in the patients selected for sequencing. TCRdb records Illumina HiSeq 2000 as the sequencer. TCR beta VDJ combination and CDR3 sequence profiling used genomic DNA as the template. TCRdb trimmed the raw reads at Q25, called clones with MiXCR and kept productive beta chains. Rows are combined by CDR3 protein, so each entry shows the most common genes and DNA. For this sample there are about 220,000 distinct CDR3 sequences; around 46% appear just once. The ten largest clonotypes hold less than 9% of the sample. Material for sequencing was sorted CD4+, CD8+, or CD8+CD57+ T cells (not recorded which) from PBMCs. The receptors here all came from a human donor with aplastic anemia.

This sequence joins TRBV10-3 and TRBJ2-1; either TRBD1 or TRBD2 may fit D (5 bases each). V gave up 10 bases and J gave up 1 base, with 17 bases separating them. Germline loops: CDR1 ENHRY, CDR2 SYGVKD. This CDR3 contains 15 residues. The chain's CDR3 is CATTGTDKSYNEQFF. DNA of the CDR3: TGTGCCACCACCGGGACCGATAAGTCCTACAATGAGCAGTTCTTC.

The V and J genes are TRBV7-2 and TRBJ1-1; D is unclear. Germline loops: CDR1 SGHTA, CDR2 FQGNSA. The CDR3 runs to 12 residues. With 5 bases removed from V and 2 bases from J, the gap between germline ends came to 6 bases. The CDR3 is CTSSASNTEAFF. The CDR3 DNA reads TGTACCAGCAGCGCCAGTAACACTGAAGCTTTCTTT.

This clonotype was counted ten times or more. This chain connects TRBV7-8 to TRBJ2-3; either TRBD1 or TRBD2 may supply D (6 bases each). The CDR3 runs to 16 residues. CDR1 and CDR2 from the germline V gene are SGHVS and FQNEAQ. The germline V and J ends were trimmed by 5 bases and 0 bases, with 15 bases remaining between them. The CDR3 bases are TGTGCCAGCAGCACGCCCACGGGGGCTAGCACAGATACGCAGTATTTT. This translates into CASSTPTGASTDTQYF.

Many counts were recorded for this clonotype. The chain is built from TRBV6-2 or TRBV6-3 and TRBJ2-1, with 9 bases aligning to TRBD2. Germline V CDR1 and CDR2: MNHEY, SVGEGT. This CDR3 region has 17 residues. V dropped 0 bases and J dropped 4; count of bases not matched to a gene: 7. CDR3 sequence: CASSYSRAGGSYNEQFF. The CDR3 nucleotides are TGTGCCAGCAGTTACTCGCGAGCGGGGGGATCATACAATGAGCAGTTCTTC.

The chain combines TRBV6-5 with TRBJ2-3, with D maybe TRBD2 (6 bases). This CDR3 has 16 residues. CDR1 is MNHEY, CDR2 SVGAGI, per germline. V was clipped by 6 bases and J by 2 bases, with 18 bases between them. CDR3 in amino acids: CASRKTGTGLTDTQYF. CDR3 nucleotide sequence: TGTGCCAGCAGGAAGACCGGGACTGGCCTCACAGATACGCAGTATTTT.

The rearrangement joins TRBV4-1 to TRBJ2-7; 7 bases match TRBD1. CDR1 is MGHRA, CDR2 YSYEKL, per germline. The length of the CDR3 is 15 residues. J was trimmed by 0 bases and V by 2 bases; bases with no gene match: 4. This CDR3 reads CASSQQAGGSYEQYF. The CDR3 bases are TGCGCCAGCAGCCAACAGGCAGGGGGCTCCTACGAGCAGTACTTC.

About this clonotype: The junction and the germline gene differ at one end; a read error may be behind it. The chain couples TRBV25-1 to TRBJ2-7, with TRBD1 as a possible D gene (5 bases). The CDR3 is 17 amino acids. Per germline, CDR1 MGHDK and CDR2 SYGVNS. The CDR3: CASSGRYTTESTYEQCF. DNA for the CDR3: TGTGCCAGCAGTGGGCGCTACACGACAGAGAGTACCTACGAGCAGTGCTTC.

The rearrangement joins TRBV2 to TRBJ1-5; 10 positions agree with TRBD1. The CDR3 runs 16 residues. The V segment lost 3 bases and the J segment 4 bases; nucleotides outside the gene matches: 6. Germline assignment: CDR1 SNHLY and CDR2 FYNNEI. The DNA for the CDR3 is TGTGCCAGCAGTGAGGGACAGGGGCTCCGGAATCAGCCCCAGCATTTT. Its translation: CASSEGQGLRNQPQHF.

The sample holds many counts of this clonotype. The V gene is TRBV6-2 or TRBV6-3, the J gene TRBJ2-3; 7 bases are a match to TRBD2. This CDR3 comprises 15 residues. Germline CDR1 and CDR2: MNHEY and SVGEGT. Germline trimming cut 2 bases from V and 1 base from J; bases unmatched to any gene: 3. DNA for the CDR3: TGTGCCAGCAGTTACGGAGGGAGGGGCACAGATACGCAGTATTTT. It yields the protein CASSYGGRGTDTQYF.

This clonotype was found many times. The chain couples TRBV2 to TRBJ2-5; no clear D gene. The V end was cut by 3 bases, the J end by 4 bases, with 9 bases between. Per germline, CDR1 SNHLY and CDR2 FYNNEI. The CDR3 covers 13 residues. The CDR3 loop reads CASSDSFLETQYF. CDR3 coding DNA: TGTGCCAGCAGTGATTCGTTCCTAGAGACCCAGTACTTC.

Ten or more counts support this clonotype. The chain is built from TRBV7-9 and TRBJ2-7, with 8 nucleotides matching TRBD1. CDR1 and CDR2 (germline): SEHNR, FQNEAQ (reference sequence). Germline trimming cut 5 bases from V and 3 bases from J; bases unmatched to any gene: 6. This CDR3 region has 14 residues. CDR3 sequence reads: CASSPNRGNYEQYF. Here the CDR3 DNA reads TGTGCCAGCAGCCCGAACAGGGGGAACTACGAGCAGTACTTC.

The rearrangement joins TRBV19 to TRBJ2-2; D possibly corresponds to TRBD1 (5 bases). Trimming pared 6 bases from V and 3 bases from J, leaving 26 bases between. The CDR3 is 19 amino acids. In germline, CDR1 is LNHDA, CDR2 SQIVND (reference sequence). The CDR3 DNA reads TGTGCCAGTAGAAGTATCCGAGTAGACAGACTTAGAGACACCGGGGAGCTGTTTTTT. Translated, it gives CASRSIRVDRLRDTGELFF.

The chain joins TRBV6-6 to TRBJ2-2; D unclear. Germline V gene data show CDR1 as MNHNY and CDR2 as SVGAGI (reference sequence). The CDR3 consists of 15 residues. Trimming stripped 0 bases from V and 7 bases from J, with 12 bases between. CDR3 DNA sequence: TGTGCCAGCAGTTACTCGAGTAAGGGCTTCGGGGAGCTGTTTTTT. Translated, it gives CASSYSSKGFGELFF.

This clonotype showed up many times. The chain combines TRBV7-9 with TRBJ1-1; 11 bases line up with TRBD1. The V segment lost 5 bases and the J segment 4 bases; nucleotides outside the gene matches: 9. This CDR3 region has 16 residues. CDR1 is SEHNR and CDR2 is FQNEAQ in the germline V gene (reference sequence). The DNA for the CDR3 is TGTGCCAGCAGCGGACAGGGGGCCCCTAGGGCCACTGAAGCTTTCTTT. Its protein product is CASSGQGAPRATEAFF.

On this clonotype itself: A much larger clone sits a single nucleotide away, making a read error possible. The chain joins TRBV13 to TRBJ2-1; D gene ambiguous. This CDR3 contains 12 residues. Germline V gene lookup returns CDR1 PRHDT and CDR2 FYEKMQ (reference sequence). V lost 0 bases and J 12 bases, leaving 9 bases between the germline ends. The CDR3 spells CASSLGDTGQFF. In DNA form, the CDR3 reads TGTGCCAGCAGCTTAGGGGATACTGGGCAGTTCTTC.

V is TRBV2 and J is TRBJ1-5, with D possibly TRBD1 on 6 matching bases. CDR3 length: 13 amino acids. Trimming cost V 6 bases and J 5 bases, with 11 bases left between them. The germline V gene encodes CDR1 SNHLY and CDR2 FYNNEI. The CDR3 DNA follows: TGTGCCAGCAGCCTACAGGGCGATCAGCCCCAGCATTTT. Its translation is CASSLQGDQPQHF. Filled out from reference TRBV2 and TRBJ1-5, the complete variable domain reads EPEVTQTPSHQVTQMGQEVILRCVPISNHLYFYWYRQILGQKVEFLVSFYNNEISEKSEIFDDQFSVERPDGSNFTLKIRSTKLEDSAMYFCASSLQGDQPQHFGDGTRLSIL.

V usage is TRBV7-9 and J usage is TRBJ1-4; possibly TRBD1 for D (6 bases). Trimming shortened V by 5 bases and J by 2 bases, and 12 bases separated the two germline ends. CDR3 size: 15 residues. From germline, CDR1 is SEHNR and CDR2 FQNEAQ (reference sequence). This CDR3 reads CASSPTGLTNEKLFF. The CDR3 DNA follows: TGTGCCAGCAGCCCGACAGGATTGACTAATGAAAAACTGTTTTTT.

This clonotype has more than one count but fewer than ten. The chain couples TRBV27 to TRBJ1-2; 8 nucleotides line up with TRBD1. This CDR3 is built from 15 residues. The V gene's germline CDR1 is MNHEY and CDR2 SMNVEV (reference sequence). V gave up 0 bases and J gave up 5 bases; unmatched junction bases: 5. CDR3 in amino acids: CASSLSQGAGYGYTF. CDR3 nucleotides: TGTGCCAGCAGTTTATCGCAGGGGGCAGGGTATGGCTACACCTTC.

This clonotype has ten or more counts. This rearrangement joins TRBV7-6 to TRBJ2-5, with a tentative D call TRBD2 (5 bases). Germline CDR1 reads SGHVS; CDR2 reads FNYEAQ. This CDR3 is built from 14 residues. V lost 5 bases and J 2 bases, leaving 12 bases between the germline ends. In DNA form, the CDR3 reads TGTGCCAGCAGCAGGTCAGGAGGACAAGAGACCCAGTACTTC. Protein product: CASSRSGGQETQYF.